The 15 T cell receptor beta chains listed next were all sequenced from one sample in a study of blood T cell repertoires in COVID-19. Here immunoSEQ multiplex PCR was the method, and the copy in TCRdb shows in-frame clones only, minus some. The sample consists of 280,000 or so clones, around 89% of them appearing once. Sequencing used PBMCs or T cells enriched from blood (not recorded which). These receptors were taken from a young woman with acute COVID-19.

V usage is TRBV18 and J usage is TRBJ1-2, with 10 bases that match TRBD1. Germline V CDR1 and CDR2: KGHSH, LQKENI. V was pared by 0 bases and J by 7 bases, with 5 bases of the junction left unmatched. The CDR3 consists of 15 residues. CDR3 coding DNA: TGTGCCAGCTCACCACCGGGACAGGGGCCGTTTGGCTACACCTTC. It specifies CASSPPGQGPFGYTF.

Comment on this clone: Other DNA sequences in the same sample also yield this CDR3. J is TRBJ1-5 and V is TRBV27; 7 nucleotides agree with TRBD1. The CDR3 is 14 amino acids. The J segment lost 2 bases and the V segment lost 5 bases, leaving 3 bases of the junction unmatched. Looked up from germline, CDR1 is MNHEY and CDR2 is SMNVEV (reference sequence). In DNA, the CDR3 is TGTGCCAGCAGTCTGGGGACAGGCAATCAGCCCCAGCATTTT. Translation gives CASSLGTGNQPQHF.

To note about this clone: At one end, the junction sequence differs from germline, possibly due to a read error. The V and J genes are TRBV7-7 and TRBJ2-1; the D gene is possibly TRBD1 (5 bases). Germline V lookup: CDR1 SSHAT, CDR2 FNYEAQ (reference sequence). This CDR3 has 13 residues. Here the CDR3 reads CASSLGASTEQFF. Here the CDR3 DNA reads TGTGCTAGCAGCTTAGGGGCAAGTACTGAGCAGTTCTTC.

This chain joins TRBV7-8 and TRBJ2-3; 9 nucleotides line up with TRBD1. Germline V gene sequence: CDR1 SGHVS, CDR2 FQNEAQ. The CDR3 totals 18 residues. Trimming took 5 bases from V and 1 from J; bases not matched to a gene: 13. Here the CDR3 DNA reads TGTGCCAGCAGCGCCCACAGGGGGCCTCACCTTGGCACAGATACGCAGTATTTT. It codes for CASSAHRGPHLGTDTQYF. Full variable domain (rest looked up from reference TRBV7-8 and TRBJ2-3): GAGVSQSPRYKVAKRGQDVALRCDPISGHVSLFWYQQALGQGPEFLTYFQNEAQLDKSGLPSDRFFAERPEGSVSTLKIQRTQQEDSAVYLCASSAHRGPHLGTDTQYFGPGTRLTVL.

This chain links TRBV9 with TRBJ2-1; 13 positions agree with TRBD2. Unmatched junction bases numbered 13, after V lost 4 bases and J lost 0 bases. The CDR3 is 20 residues long. From germline, CDR1 is SGDLS and CDR2 YYNGEE. As DNA, the CDR3 is TGTGCCAGCAGCTCAGCGACTAGCGGGAGGACAACCCGCTCCTACAATGAGCAGTTCTTC. As protein: CASSSATSGRTTRSYNEQFF.

The genes are TRBV7-6 and TRBJ1-1; 8 nucleotides agree with TRBD1. V was clipped by 0 bases and J by 5 bases; unmatched bases: 11. The CDR3 sequence is 17 residues long. The germline V gene has CDR1 SGHVS and CDR2 FNYEAQ. CDR3 coding DNA: TGTGCCAGCAGCTTAGCTCGGTGGGACAGGAAGGGAACTGAAGCTTTCTTT. Translating gives CASSLARWDRKGTEAFF.

The rearrangement links TRBV18 to TRBJ1-1; no definite D call. V was clipped by 6 bases and J by 3 bases, with 17 bases between them. Germline CDR1 reads KGHSH; CDR2 reads LQKENI. This CDR3 has 15 amino acids. The CDR3 spells CASSFLSDGDTEAFF. Here the CDR3 DNA reads TGTGCCAGCTCGTTCCTGAGTGACGGGGACACTGAAGCTTTCTTT.

The CDR3 DNA follows: TGTGCCAGTAGTGGACGGACAGGGAAGCACAATGAGCAGTTCTTC. This codes for CASSGRTGKHNEQFF. V is TRBV19 and J is TRBJ2-1; 8 bases are a match to TRBD1. This CDR3 has 15 residues. V shed 5 bases, J shed 5 bases, and the junction held 8 bases outside the gene matches. Germline CDR1 reads LNHDA; CDR2 reads SQIVND (reference sequence).

This chain joins TRBV4-1 and TRBJ2-7; D is unclear. V lost 0 bases, J lost 2 bases, and 11 bases lay in between. This CDR3 has 15 amino acids. Per germline, CDR1 MGHRA and CDR2 YSYEKL. The CDR3 protein is CASSQDRVEAYEQYF. The DNA for the CDR3 is TGCGCCAGCAGCCAAGATCGGGTAGAAGCCTACGAGCAGTACTTC.

This chain uses TRBV15 with TRBJ1-4, with unresolved D. The V gene's germline CDR1 is LNHNV and CDR2 YYDKDF (reference sequence). Trimming left V 6 bases short and J 8 bases short, with 19 bases between. This CDR3 contains 15 residues. The CDR3 here is CATSSGRTGGEKLFF. In DNA, the CDR3 is TGTGCCACCAGTAGCGGCCGGACCGGCGGAGAAAAACTGTTTTTT.

This clone was seen a single time. The J gene is TRBJ2-1, the V gene TRBV9, with D perhaps TRBD2 (5 bases). This CDR3 has 18 amino acids. Germline values: CDR1 SGDLS, CDR2 YYNGEE. The V and J ends lost 3 bases and 0 bases respectively, with 19 bases between them. CDR3 in DNA: TGTGCCAGCAGCGCTACCCATAGTTCCCGGGGCTCCTACAATGAGCAGTTCTTC. This translates into CASSATHSSRGSYNEQFF.

The gene calls are TRBV28 and TRBJ2-1; 8 bases map to TRBD1. The J segment lost 9 bases and the V segment lost 3 bases, leaving 10 bases of the junction unmatched. Germline loops: CDR1 MDHEN, CDR2 SYDVKM. The CDR3 runs 15 residues. The CDR3 bases are TGTGCCAGCAGTTTTCAGGACAGGGTGCTTAGTGAGCAGTTCTTC. This gives the protein CASSFQDRVLSEQFF.

The chain uses TRBV7-3 and TRBJ2-1, with 14 positions matching TRBD2. V lost 5 bases to trimming and J lost 4 bases; unmatched junction nucleotides: 13. CDR3 size: 19 residues. CDR1 and CDR2 (germline): SGHTA, FQGTGA. CDR3 nucleotide sequence: TGTGCCAGCAGCCCCGGGACTAGCGGGAGCACCCACTTTTACAATGAGCAGTTCTTC. Translation: CASSPGTSGSTHFYNEQFF.

For the CDR3, the DNA is TGTGCCAGCAGACCGGCGGGAGCCGGGGAGCTGTTTTTT. Translating it yields CASRPAGAGELFF. The V and J genes are TRBV6-5 and TRBJ2-2; 7 bases fit TRBD2. With 6 bases clipped from V and 6 bases from J, the junction kept 4 bases outside the gene matches. The V gene's germline CDR1 is MNHEY and CDR2 SVGAGI. The CDR3 consists of 13 residues.

This chain joins TRBV4-1 and TRBJ2-5; perhaps TRBD2 as D (7 bases). Trimming removed 1 base at V and 4 bases at J, with 10 bases between. From germline, CDR1 is MGHRA and CDR2 YSYEKL. CDR3 size: 14 residues. The DNA for the CDR3 is TGCGCCAGCAGCCAAGGCGGGGGCGTAGAGACCCAGTACTTC. This gives the protein CASSQGGGVETQYF.